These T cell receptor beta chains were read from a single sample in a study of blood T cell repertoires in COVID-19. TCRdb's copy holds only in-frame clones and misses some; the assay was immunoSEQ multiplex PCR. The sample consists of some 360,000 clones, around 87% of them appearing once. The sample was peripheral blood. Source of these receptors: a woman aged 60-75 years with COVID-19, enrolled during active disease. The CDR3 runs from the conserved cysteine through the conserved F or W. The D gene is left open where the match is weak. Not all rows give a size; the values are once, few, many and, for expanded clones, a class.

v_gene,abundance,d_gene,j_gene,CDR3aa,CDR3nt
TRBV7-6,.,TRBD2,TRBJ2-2,CASSLNSGAMGGELFF,TGTGCCAGCAGCTTAAATAGCGGGGCGATGGGCGGGGAGCTGTTTTTT
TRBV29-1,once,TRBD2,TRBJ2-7,CSVEDRARGALRIQYF,TGCAGCGTTGAAGATCGTGCGCGGGGGGCACTTAGGATACAGTACTTC
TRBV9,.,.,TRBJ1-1,CASSVQGGHTEAFF,TGTGCCAGCAGCGTGCAGGGAGGGCACACTGAAGCTTTCTTT
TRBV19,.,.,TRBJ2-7,CASSRTYLYEQYF,TGTGCCAGTAGTCGGACTTATCTGTACGAGCAGTACTTC
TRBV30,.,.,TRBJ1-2,CASPGAAIEDYGYTF,TGTGCCTCCCCTGGGGCAGCAATAGAGGACTATGGCTACACCTTC
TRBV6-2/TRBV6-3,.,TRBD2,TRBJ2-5,CASSYSGKTSGVQETQYF,TGTGCCAGCAGTTACTCGGGGAAGACTAGCGGGGTTCAAGAGACCCAGTACTTC
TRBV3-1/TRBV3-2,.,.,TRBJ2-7,CASSRRDEQYF,TGTGCCAGCAGCCGGAGGGACGAGCAGTACTTC
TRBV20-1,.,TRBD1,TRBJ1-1,CSASYRGKVNTEAFF,TGCAGTGCTAGTTACAGGGGGAAAGTGAACACTGAAGCTTTCTTT
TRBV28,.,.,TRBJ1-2,CATLQSPAYGYTF,TGTGCCACCTTACAGTCGCCGGCTTATGGCTACACCTTC
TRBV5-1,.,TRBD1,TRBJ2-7,CASSLRQGPYEQYF,TGCGCCAGCAGCTTGAGACAGGGGCCCTACGAGCAGTACTTC
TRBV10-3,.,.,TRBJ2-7,CAISDRSYEQYF,TGTGCCATCAGTGACAGATCCTACGAGCAGTACTTC
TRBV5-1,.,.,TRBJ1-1,CASRKGQGSTEAFF,TGCGCCAGCAGAAAAGGCCAGGGCAGCACTGAAGCTTTCTTT
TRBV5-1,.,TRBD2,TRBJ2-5,CASRIEAAGGQETQYF,TGCGCCAGCAGAATCGAGGCAGCGGGGGGGCAAGAGACCCAGTACTTC
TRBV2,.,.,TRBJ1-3,CASRVDNSGNTIYF,TGTGCCAGCAGGGTCGACAACTCTGGAAACACCATATATTTT
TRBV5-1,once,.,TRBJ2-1,CASSLQGDTYNEQFF,TGCGCCAGCAGCTTGCAAGGGGACACGTACAATGAGCAGTTCTTC
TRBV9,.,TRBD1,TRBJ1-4,CASSTTGGNEKLFF,TGTGCCAGCAGCACTACAGGGGGTAATGAAAAACTGTTTTTT
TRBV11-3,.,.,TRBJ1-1,CASSLERDTEAFF,TGTGCCAGCAGCTTAGAACGGGACACTGAAGCTTTCTTT
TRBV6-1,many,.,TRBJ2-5,CASSDPSETQYF,TGTGCCAGCAGTGATCCCTCAGAGACCCAGTACTTC
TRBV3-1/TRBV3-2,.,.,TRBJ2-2,CASSLASTDTGELFF,TGTGCCAGCAGCCTCGCTTCGACAGACACCGGGGAGCTGTTTTTT
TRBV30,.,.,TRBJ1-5,CAWGLQGGYSNQPQHF,TGTGCCTGGGGGTTACAAGGGGGATATAGCAATCAGCCCCAGCATTTT
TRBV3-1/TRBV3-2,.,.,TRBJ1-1,CASSSSGSGTEAFF,TGTGCCAGCAGTTCGAGCGGGTCAGGCACTGAAGCTTTCTTT
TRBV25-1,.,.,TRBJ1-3,CASSPSAANTIYF,TGTGCCAGCAGTCCCTCGGCAGCGAACACCATATATTTT
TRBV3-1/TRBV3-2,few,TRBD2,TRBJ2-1,CASSRQLAGVYNEQFF,TGTGCCAGCAGCCGCCAACTAGCGGGGGTCTACAATGAGCAGTTCTTC
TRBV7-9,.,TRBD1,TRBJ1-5,CASSLGDRSQHF,TGTGCCAGCAGCTTAGGGGACAGGTCCCAGCATTTT
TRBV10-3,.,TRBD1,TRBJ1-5,CAISEQGTGNSNQPQHF,TGTGCCATCAGTGAGCAGGGGACAGGGAATAGCAATCAGCCCCAGCATTTT
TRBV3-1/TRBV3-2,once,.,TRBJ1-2,CASSQELQGGDYGYTF,TGTGCCAGCAGCCAAGAACTACAGGGTGGAGACTATGGCTACACCTTC
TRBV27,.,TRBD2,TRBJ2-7,CASRGSGGDSYEQYF,TGTGCCAGCAGGGGTAGCGGGGGTGACTCCTACGAGCAGTACTTC
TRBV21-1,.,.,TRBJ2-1,CASSKAGGAQYNEQFF,TGTGCCAGCAGCAAAGCAGGGGGGGCACAGTACAATGAGCAGTTCTTC
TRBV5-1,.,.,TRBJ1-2,CASSLVAGDHGYTF,TGCGCCAGCAGCTTGGTGGCAGGGGACCATGGCTACACCTTC
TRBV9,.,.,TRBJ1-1,CASSVEGLNTEAFF,TGTGCCAGCAGCGTTGAGGGATTGAACACTGAAGCTTTCTTT
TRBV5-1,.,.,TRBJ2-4,CASSLGAVAKNIQYF,TGCGCCAGCAGCTTGGGGGCTGTGGCCAAAAACATTCAGTACTTC
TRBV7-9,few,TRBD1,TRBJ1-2,CASSLDGGQGGGYTF,TGTGCCAGCAGCTTAGACGGGGGACAGGGAGGAGGCTACACCTTC
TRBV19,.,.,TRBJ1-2,CASTRQGEGYGYTF,TGTGCCAGTACCCGTCAAGGAGAGGGCTATGGCTACACCTTC
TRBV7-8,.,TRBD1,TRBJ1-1,CASSLRSTGVEAFF,TGTGCCAGCAGCCTCCGCTCGACAGGGGTTGAAGCTTTCTTT
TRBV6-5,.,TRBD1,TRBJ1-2,CASRRDSGGYGYTF,TGTGCCAGCAGAAGGGACAGCGGCGGCTATGGCTACACCTTC
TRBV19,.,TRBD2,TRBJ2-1,CASFSGTSDNEQFF,TGTGCCAGCTTCTCCGGGACTAGCGACAATGAGCAGTTCTTC
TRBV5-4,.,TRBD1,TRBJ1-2,CASSGDSLNYGYTF,TGTGCCAGCAGCGGGGACAGCCTTAACTATGGCTACACCTTC
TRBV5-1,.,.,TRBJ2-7,CASSAVDSFNEQYF,TGCGCCAGCAGCGCGGTGGACAGTTTCAACGAGCAGTACTTC
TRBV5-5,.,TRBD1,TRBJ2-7,CASSLEWGQGGLEQYF,TGTGCCAGCAGCTTAGAGTGGGGACAGGGCGGGCTGGAGCAGTACTTC
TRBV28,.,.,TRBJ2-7,CASSSGTYEQYF,TGTGCCAGCAGTAGCGGAACCTACGAGCAGTACTTC
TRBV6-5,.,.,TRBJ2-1,CASSYSDSSSYEQFF,TGTGCCAGCAGTTACTCGGACAGCTCTTCCTATGAGCAGTTCTTC
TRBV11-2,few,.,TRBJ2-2,CASSFRDTGELFF,TGTGCCAGCAGTTTCCGGGACACCGGGGAGCTGTTTTTT
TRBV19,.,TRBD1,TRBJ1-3,CASTPFRTGAILSGNTIYF,TGTGCCAGTACCCCTTTTAGGACAGGGGCCATCCTCTCTGGAAACACCATATATTTT
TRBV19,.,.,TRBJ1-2,CASSSGTYYGYTF,TGTGCCAGTAGTTCTGGGACATACTATGGCTACACCTTC